This TCR beta chain was profiled in a study of spatial heterogeneity in lung cancer. Across the whole study: Samples were donated by 72 untreated early-stage non-small cell lung cancer patients.

This clonotype was seen more than once but under ten times. TCRdb re-derived calls from the 5' RACE reads in MiXCR, one entry per CDR3 protein. The sample has 50,000 or so distinct CDR3 sequences, 12% seen once. The time point denotes: blood at routine non-recurrence follow-up after resection. V was trimmed by 2 bases and J by 7 bases, leaving 5 bases between them. The CDR3 extends over 11 amino acids. Germline CDR1 GTSNPN, CDR2 SVGIG (reference sequence). The sequence derives from a male donor with early-stage non-small cell lung cancer. The specimen was PBMCs, collected at follow-up. The chain employs TRBV30 and TRBJ1-4, with D uncertain. DNA of the CDR3: TGTGCCTGGAGTATACGTGAAAAACTGTTTTTT. Protein sequence: CAWSIREKLFF.